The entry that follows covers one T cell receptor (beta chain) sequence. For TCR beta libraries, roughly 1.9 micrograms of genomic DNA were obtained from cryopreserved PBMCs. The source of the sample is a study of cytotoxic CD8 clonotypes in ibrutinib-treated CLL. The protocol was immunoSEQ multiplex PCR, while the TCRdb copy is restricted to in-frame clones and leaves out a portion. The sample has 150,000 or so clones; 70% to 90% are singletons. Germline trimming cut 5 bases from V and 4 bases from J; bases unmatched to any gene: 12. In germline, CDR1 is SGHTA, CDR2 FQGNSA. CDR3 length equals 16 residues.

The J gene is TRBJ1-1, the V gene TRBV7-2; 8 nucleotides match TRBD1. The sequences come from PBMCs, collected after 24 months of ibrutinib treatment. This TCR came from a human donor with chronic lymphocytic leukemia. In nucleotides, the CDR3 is TGTGCCAGCAGCCCTGGACAGGGAAAAGGTGGCACTGAAGCTTTCTTT. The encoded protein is CASSPGQGKGGTEAFF.